Below, 24 T cell receptor beta chains from the same sample are listed, as sequenced in a study of human T cells and chemical hapten exposure. The time point was: patch test 1, 2 weeks after DPC sensitization. Treatment noted: therapeutic diphenylcyclopropenone sensitization with weekly scalp DPC. TCRdb redid the calling of the RACE reads with MiXCR, one entry per CDR3 protein. The sample holds 65,000 to 95,000 distinct CDR3 sequences, roughly 12% seen once. Sequenced here: whole blood, sampled in connection with sensitization to the hapten diphenylcyclopropenone (DPC). The receptors here all came from a woman aged 55-70 years with alopecia areata. Some clones in this sample may be carry-over from other donors' samples.

The gene calls are TRBV24-1 and TRBJ2-1; 9 nucleotides agree with TRBD1. The length of the CDR3 is 15 residues. V trimming: 6 bases; J trimming: 7 bases; junction bases outside the gene matches: 9. Germline CDR1 and CDR2: KGHDR and SFDVKD. The chain's CDR3 is CATSPYPGQGNEQFF. The CDR3, as DNA: TGTGCCACCAGTCCCTACCCTGGACAGGGGAATGAGCAGTTCTTC.

The chain uses TRBV2 and TRBJ2-7; 7 positions match TRBD1. V dropped 8 bases and J dropped 0; count of bases not matched to a gene: 1. The germline CDR1 and CDR2 sequences are SNHLY and FYNNEI. There are 12 residues in the CDR3. CDR3 in amino acids: CASWDSSYEQYF. As DNA, the CDR3 is TGTGCCAGCTGGGACAGCTCCTACGAGCAGTACTTC.

The gene calls are TRBV11-2 and TRBJ2-2; D is unclear. The CDR3 is made up of 15 amino acids. Trimming cost V 2 bases and J 5 bases, with 12 bases left between them. The germline CDR1 and CDR2 sequences are SGHAT and FQNNGV. CDR3 nucleotides: TGTGCCAGCAGCTTAAGGGTCTCGGTAACCGGGGAGCTGTTTTTT. Its protein is CASSLRVSVTGELFF.

On this clonotype: A junction boundary mismatches the germline segment, possibly from a read error. This chain connects TRBV3-1 to TRBJ1-1; possible D gene TRBD1, 6 bases. The CDR3 sequence is 14 residues long. Germline CDR1 LGHDT, CDR2 YNNKEL (reference sequence). CDR3 in DNA: TGTGGCAGCAGCCCGTCCGGGGGCCCGACTGAAGCTTTCTTT. Protein sequence: CGSSPSGGPTEAFF.

This clonotype was seen ten or more times. V and J are TRBV18 and TRBJ1-4; unclear D gene. The germline CDR1 and CDR2 sequences are KGHSH and LQKENI. V gave up 3 bases and J gave up 5 bases, with 10 bases separating them. The CDR3 is made up of 14 amino acids. The CDR3 spells CASSPRSGNEKLFF. Here the CDR3 DNA reads TGTGCCAGCTCACCTCGGAGCGGAAATGAAAAACTGTTTTTT.

This clonotype was seen a handful of times. The chain combines TRBV7-9 with TRBJ1-1, with D unclear. Looked up from germline, CDR1 is SEHNR and CDR2 is FQNEAQ (reference sequence). The length of the CDR3 is 12 residues. The ends were cut back, 5 bases at V and 7 bases at J, with 11 bases in the middle. CDR3 in DNA: TGTGCCAGCAGCCTGGTTTCTAGTGAAGCTTTCTTT. The encoded protein is CASSLVSSEAFF.

The J gene is TRBJ2-5, the V gene TRBV5-1, with 11 positions matching TRBD2. J lost 4 bases, V lost 3 bases, and 2 bases had no gene match. Germline-derived CDR1 and CDR2 are SGHRS and YFSETQ. The CDR3 has 14 residues. The CDR3 here is CASSSGTSGETQYF. The CDR3 region has the DNA TGCGCCAGCAGCTCCGGGACTAGCGGAGAGACCCAGTACTTC.

This clonotype was seen more than once but under ten times. This chain uses TRBV9 with TRBJ2-1; 9 bases match TRBD2. Germline V gene sequence: CDR1 SGDLS, CDR2 YYNGEE. The trim removed 0 bases at V and 4 bases at J, leaving 5 bases unmatched. The CDR3 is made up of 16 amino acids. In nucleotides, the CDR3 is TGTGCCAGCAGCGTAGGGGAGCGGGGGGAGTACAATGAGCAGTTCTTC. Translated: CASSVGERGEYNEQFF.

At least ten counts were recorded for this clonotype. The V call is TRBV12-3 or TRBV12-4, the J call TRBJ1-1, with a weak D call TRBD1 (6 bases). There are 15 residues in the CDR3. Trimming pared 3 bases from V and 7 bases from J, leaving 18 bases between. CDR3 nucleotide sequence: TGTGCCAGCAGTTTCAGGGGCCAAGGGAGAAGTGAAGCTTTCTTT. Its protein product is CASSFRGQGRSEAFF.

The chain employs TRBV3-1 and TRBJ1-1; TRBD1 agrees at 7 bases. Losses at the gene ends were 1 base for V and 0 bases for J; bases not matched to a gene: 5. From germline, CDR1 is LGHDT and CDR2 YNNKEL (reference sequence). The CDR3 is 16 amino acids. The CDR3 nucleotides read TGTGCCAGCAGCCAAGGCGGGACAGCAATGAACACTGAAGCTTTCTTT. Amino acid sequence: CASSQGGTAMNTEAFF.

A note on this clonotype: A read error may explain this, as a much larger clone is one base away. The chain carries TRBV10-1 and TRBJ2-5, with 7 bases identical to TRBD2. The V gene end was trimmed by 6 bases and the J gene end by 5 bases; junction bases not matched to a gene: 12. In germline, CDR1 is WNHNN, CDR2 SYGVQD (reference sequence). This CDR3 has 15 amino acids. The CDR3 DNA sequence: TGCGCCAGCAGCGAACTGAGAGCGGGGATGGAGACCCAGTACTTC. Protein product: CASSELRAGMETQYF.

This chain connects TRBV19 to TRBJ1-5, with TRBD1 matching over 9 bases. Germline CDR1 LNHDA, CDR2 SQIVND (reference sequence). The CDR3 totals 14 residues. Trimming cost V 6 bases and J 4 bases; bases outside gene matches: 4. CDR3 nucleotide sequence: TGTGCCAGTAGCGAGACAGGGGGTAATCAGCCCCAGCATTTT. This gives the protein CASSETGGNQPQHF.

This clonotype has at least ten counts. The rearrangement joins TRBV28 to TRBJ1-5, with TRBD1 as a possible D gene (6 bases). Germline CDR1 and CDR2: MDHEN and SYDVKM. The CDR3 covers 17 residues. V was pared by 7 bases and J by 0 bases, with 19 bases between. The CDR3 DNA follows: TGTGCCAGCATTCATTTTAACAGGGAGGGTAGCAATCAGCCCCAGCATTTT. Translated, it gives CASIHFNREGSNQPQHF.

This clonotype occurred many times. The chain combines TRBV14 with TRBJ2-5; possible D gene TRBD1, 6 bases. The CDR3 extends over 14 amino acids. V lost 5 bases to trimming and J lost 4 bases, with 14 bases between them. Looked up from germline, CDR1 is SGHDN and CDR2 is FVKESK. CDR3 sequence (DNA): TGTGCCAGCAGCTACCCAGGGGCCGGAGAGACCCAGTACTTC. Protein sequence: CASSYPGAGETQYF.

This rearrangement joins TRBV30 to TRBJ1-6; D is undetermined. V was clipped by 2 bases and J by 9 bases, with 8 bases between them. The CDR3 is 12 residues long. Germline CDR1 is GTSNPN and CDR2 is SVGIG (reference sequence). The CDR3 loop reads CAWSTISSPLHF. The CDR3 DNA is TGTGCCTGGAGTACTATCTCTTCACCCCTCCACTTT. Drawing the rest from reference TRBV30 and TRBJ1-6, the complete variable domain is SQTIHQWPATLVQPVGSPLSLECTVEGTSNPNLYWYRQAAGRGLQLLFYSVGIGQISSEVPQNLSASRPQDRQFILSSKKLLLSDSGFYLCAWSTISSPLHFGNGTRLTVT.

The chain links TRBV12-3 or TRBV12-4 to TRBJ1-4; 10 positions match TRBD1. With 6 bases clipped from V and 8 bases from J, the junction kept 6 bases outside the gene matches. The CDR3 length is 14 residues. The CDR3 here is CASRPTGGREKLFF. CDR3 nucleotides: TGTGCCAGCAGACCGACAGGGGGCCGCGAAAAACTGTTTTTT.

The chain links TRBV5-1 to TRBJ2-3; TRBD2 matches at 11 bases. The CDR3 runs 16 residues. Trimming removed 4 bases from V and 2 bases from J; junction bases left unmatched: 6. CDR1 is SGHRS and CDR2 is YFSETQ in the germline V gene. The CDR3 region is CASSRIAGGPTDTQYF. DNA for the CDR3: TGCGCCAGCAGCCGGATAGCGGGGGGGCCCACAGATACGCAGTATTTT.

This clonotype was counted at least ten times. The rearrangement uses TRBV11-2 and TRBJ2-5; D remains unclear. The CDR3 runs 13 residues. Germline assignment: CDR1 SGHAT and CDR2 FQNNGV. V lost 0 bases to trimming and J lost 4 bases, with 6 bases between them. CDR3 amino acids: CASSLDFRETQYF. The CDR3 coding sequence is TGTGCCAGCAGCTTAGATTTTCGAGAGACCCAGTACTTC. The whole variable domain, filled in from reference TRBV11-2 and TRBJ2-5, reads EAGVAQSPRYKIIEKRQSVAFWCNPISGHATLYWYQQILGQGPKLLIQFQNNGVVDDSQLPKDRFSAERLKGVDSTLKIQPAKLEDSAVYLCASSLDFRETQYFGPGTRLLVL.

The rearrangement uses TRBV7-9 and TRBJ2-3; D is unclear. V lost 4 bases and J 5 bases, leaving 10 bases between the germline ends. Per the germline V gene, CDR1 is SEHNR and CDR2 is FQNEAQ (reference sequence). This CDR3 contains 13 residues. The CDR3 DNA follows: TGTGCCAGCAGCTCCCCCCAAGGAGATACGCAGTATTTT. This translates into CASSSPQGDTQYF.

This clonotype was counted only a few times. V gene TRBV27 combines with J gene TRBJ2-6; D ambiguous. CDR1 is MNHEY, CDR2 SMNVEV, per germline (reference sequence). This CDR3 has 19 residues. V dropped 0 bases and J dropped 1 base, with 16 bases sitting between them. The CDR3 loop is CASSLSLLRTQSGANVLTF. Written as DNA, the CDR3 is TGTGCCAGCAGTTTATCCCTCCTTCGTACTCAATCTGGGGCCAACGTCCTGACTTTC.

This clonotype was counted between two and nine times. The V call is TRBV12-3 or TRBV12-4, the J call TRBJ1-6; 7 nucleotides match TRBD1. With V trimmed by 3 bases and J by 5 bases, 4 bases remained unmatched. The CDR3 sequence is 15 residues long. The CDR3 loop reads CASSFQGDNNSPLHF. The CDR3 DNA reads TGTGCCAGCAGTTTCCAGGGGGATAATAATTCACCCCTCCACTTT.

This clonotype was counted only a few times. The chain carries TRBV6-5 and TRBJ2-7; D possibly uses TRBD1 or TRBD2 (5 bases each). V lost 2 bases and J lost 2, with 13 bases in between. The CDR3 sequence is 15 residues long. CDR1 is MNHEY, CDR2 SVGAGI, per germline. The CDR3 spells CASSYGREGPYEQYF. The DNA of the CDR3 is TGTGCCAGCAGTTACGGGAGAGAGGGACCCTACGAGCAGTACTTC.

This clonotype was observed at least ten times. The rearrangement links TRBV7-9 to TRBJ2-5; D is unresolved. V was pared by 2 bases and J by 1 base, with 5 bases between. This CDR3 is 13 amino acids long. From germline, CDR1 is SEHNR and CDR2 FQNEAQ (reference sequence). The CDR3 is CASSLYSQETQYF. In nucleotides, the CDR3 is TGTGCCAGCAGCTTATACAGCCAAGAGACCCAGTACTTC.

The J gene is TRBJ2-3, the V gene TRBV9; D gene ambiguous. V lost 0 bases, J lost 0 bases, and 8 bases lay in between. CDR1 is SGDLS, CDR2 YYNGEE, per germline. CDR3 length: 15 residues. The CDR3 loop is CASSVALSSTDTQYF. The CDR3 DNA reads TGTGCCAGCAGCGTAGCCCTATCTAGCACAGATACGCAGTATTTT.